The rows below give T cell receptor beta chains drawn from one sample of a study of beta chain features in type 1 diabetes. Method: immunoSEQ multiplex PCR; TCRdb's copy keeps in-frame clones and lacks some. The sample records around 360,000 clones, over 9.5% being singletons. Sequenced input: naive CD4+ T cells from blood. Receptors were obtained from a woman younger than 30 with type 1 diabetes. CDR3s include the opening cysteine and the closing phenylalanine or tryptophan. A D gene is named only where the DNA matches it firmly. A row's size may be missing; if present it is once, few, many or a size class.

>-|TRBJ1-4|-|TRBV29-1
TGCAGCGTGTTGCGTTTAGAAAAACTGTTTTTT
CSVLRLEKLFF
>-|TRBJ1-2|few|TRBV2
TGTGCCAGCAGTTTTGACCCAGGGAGGCCCTATGGCTACACCTTC
CASSFDPGRPYGYTF
>-|TRBJ1-2|few|TRBV18
TGTGCCAGCTCACCCCCAACAACAGGCCCTTGGAATGGCTACACCTTC
CASSPPTTGPWNGYTF
>TRBD1|TRBJ2-7|-|TRBV10-3
TGTGCCATCAGTCCGGGACAGTACAGCGAGCAGTACTTC
CAISPGQYSEQYF
>-|TRBJ2-5|few|TRBV6-5
TGTGCCAGCAGCTGGACAAGTCAAGAGACCCAGTACTTC
CASSWTSQETQYF
>-|TRBJ1-1|few|TRBV7-6
TGTGCCAGCAGCTCCCTTGGCGGGAACACTGAAGCTTTCTTT
CASSSLGGNTEAFF
>TRBD1|TRBJ2-7|-|TRBV28
TGTGCCAGCAGTGTCCCCGGGACAGGGAGCTACGAGCAGTACTTC
CASSVPGTGSYEQYF
>-|TRBJ2-7|-|TRBV28
TGTGCCAGCAGTTTCAGCCCCGGGACACCAAGCTCCTACGAGCAGTACTTC
CASSFSPGTPSSYEQYF
>TRBD2|TRBJ2-3|-|TRBV7-9
TGTGCCAGCAGCTTTACTAGCGGGAGTGGAGATACGCAGTATTTT
CASSFTSGSGDTQYF
>TRBD1|TRBJ1-4|-|TRBV9
TGTGCCAGCAGCGGGACAGGCGTTAGTGAAAAACTGTTTTTT
CASSGTGVSEKLFF
>TRBD1|TRBJ1-5|few|TRBV5-6
TGTGCCAGCAGCTTGGGGGACAGGGTACAGCCCCAGCATTTT
CASSLGDRVQPQHF
>-|TRBJ2-1|-|TRBV7-9
TGTGCCAGCAGCTTAGCGCTGGTGCGGGTACATCGATCGAATGAGCAGTTCTTC
CASSLALVRVHRSNEQFF
>TRBD1|TRBJ1-2|few|TRBV4-2
TGTGCCAGCAGCCCCCCTCAGGGGGCCCTAACAGACGGCTACACCTTC
CASSPPQGALTDGYTF
>TRBD1|TRBJ2-5|-|TRBV9
TGTGCCAGCAGCGCAGGGACAGGGTGGCAGACCCAGTACTTC
CASSAGTGWQTQYF
>TRBD2|TRBJ2-3|-|TRBV13
TGTGCCAGCAGCCTTACGGGACTAAGCACAGATACGCAGTATTTT
CASSLTGLSTDTQYF
>TRBD2|TRBJ2-7|-|TRBV5-4
TGTGCCAGCAGCCCAGATAGCGGGAGCTTATGGGAGCAGTACTTC
CASSPDSGSLWEQYF
>-|TRBJ1-5|few|TRBV18
TGTGCCAGCTCACCTGGCGGGGGGCCCCAGCCCCAGCATTTT
CASSPGGGPQPQHF
>-|TRBJ1-1|few|TRBV29-1
TGCAGCGGGGACAAAAACACTGAAGCTTTCTTT
CSGDKNTEAFF
>-|TRBJ2-7|-|TRBV28
TGTGCCGGCGGGACAGACTCTTCCCACGAGCAGTACTTC
CAGGTDSSHEQYF
>TRBD2|TRBJ2-3|few|TRBV5-4
TGTGCCAGCAGCTCCCCCCTAGCGGGGGGTAGCACAGATACGCAGTATTTT
CASSSPLAGGSTDTQYF
>-|TRBJ1-4|once|TRBV7-9
TGTGCCAGCAGCTTAAGAGGACAGCCAACTAATGAAAAACTGTTTTTT
CASSLRGQPTNEKLFF
>-|TRBJ2-1|-|TRBV28
TGTGCCAGCAGTCCGGGGGGCACCAGCTCCTACAATGAGCAGTTCTTC
CASSPGGTSSYNEQFF
>TRBD2|TRBJ2-7|few|TRBV5-6
TGTGCCAGCAGCTTGGGACTAGCTAAAGAGCAGTACTTC
CASSLGLAKEQYF
>-|TRBJ2-6|-|TRBV9
TGTGCCAGCAGCGTACAGGGGAGTCCTGGGGCCAACGTCCTGACTTTC
CASSVQGSPGANVLTF
>TRBD1|TRBJ1-5|-|TRBV28
TGTGCCAGCAGTTCGGGACAGGGAAAGTCGAGTCAGCCCCAGCATTTT
CASSSGQGKSSQPQHF
>-|TRBJ1-5|-|TRBV30
TGTGCCTGGGGACATCTTAACAATCAGCCCCAGCATTTT
CAWGHLNNQPQHF
>-|TRBJ1-1|-|TRBV4-3
TGCGCCAGCAGCCAAACTCCTCAAAACACTGAAGCTTTCTTT
CASSQTPQNTEAFF
>TRBD1|TRBJ2-6|-|TRBV18
TGTGCCAGCTCCCCCGGGACAGCGCTCTCTGGGGCCAACGTCCTGACTTTC
CASSPGTALSGANVLTF
>-|TRBJ2-7|-|TRBV5-4
TGTGCCAGCAGCTTGACCCGACAGGCCGAGCAGTACTTC
CASSLTRQAEQYF
>TRBD2|TRBJ2-7|-|TRBV5-1
TGCGCCAGCAGCGAACCGGGACTAGCGGGAGCAACGCAGTACTTC
CASSEPGLAGATQYF
>TRBD1|TRBJ1-5|-|TRBV18
TGTGCCAGCTCATCAGGGACAGGGGCATATCAGCCCCAGCATTTT
CASSSGTGAYQPQHF
>TRBD2|TRBJ2-3|few|TRBV7-9
TGTGCCAGCAGCTTAGCGGGAGGGGTAGATACGCAGTATTTT
CASSLAGGVDTQYF
>-|TRBJ1-1|few|TRBV11-2
TGTGCCAGCAGCTTATCCGGCGCGGGCACTGAAGCTTTCTTT
CASSLSGAGTEAFF
>TRBD2|TRBJ2-5|few|TRBV9
TGTGCCAGCAGCGTAGCTCTAGCGGAAGAGACCCAGTACTTC
CASSVALAEETQYF
>-|TRBJ2-3|few|TRBV6-4
TGTGCCAGCAGACGGATAGGCGGAAGCACAGATACGCAGTATTTT
CASRRIGGSTDTQYF
>TRBD2|TRBJ2-1|-|TRBV6-5
TGTGCCAGCAGTCCTGTGACTAGCGGGGGATCTGAGCAGTTCTTC
CASSPVTSGGSEQFF
>TRBD1|TRBJ2-4|few|TRBV29-1
TGCAGCGTTACAGGGGGCCTGGCCAAAAACATTCAGTACTTC
CSVTGGLAKNIQYF
>-|TRBJ2-7|-|TRBV10-3
TGTGCCATCAGTGACACGGTATCCTACGAGCAGTACTTC
CAISDTVSYEQYF
>TRBD2|TRBJ2-5|-|TRBV6-5
TGTGCCAGCAGTTACTCGTGGGGGGGCCAAGAGACCCAGTACTTC
CASSYSWGGQETQYF
>TRBD1|TRBJ2-7|-|TRBV7-9
TGTGCCAGCAGCTCCGGGACAGGGTGGCACGAGCAGTACTTC
CASSSGTGWHEQYF
>-|TRBJ1-2|few|TRBV29-1
TGCAGCGCCGATGGGGGGGATGGCTACACCTTC
CSADGGDGYTF
>TRBD2|TRBJ2-1|-|TRBV27
TGTGCCAGCAGGGGACTAGCGGGGAGTCCCCGATACAATGAGCAGTTCTTC
CASRGLAGSPRYNEQFF
>TRBD2|TRBJ2-7|-|TRBV5-4
TGTGCCAGCAGCCCCTTAGCGGGAGAGAGATCCTACGAGCAGTACTTC
CASSPLAGERSYEQYF
>TRBD1|TRBJ1-1|-|TRBV5-1
TGCGCCAGCAGCACACAGGGGATGAACACTGAAGCTTTCTTT
CASSTQGMNTEAFF
>-|TRBJ1-1|-|TRBV14
TGTGCCAGCAGCCCCAACATGAACACTGAAGCTTTCTTT
CASSPNMNTEAFF
>-|TRBJ1-2|-|TRBV7-9
TGTGCCAGCCGAGGGCCGGGGTTTCCTGGCTACACCTTC
CASRGPGFPGYTF
>-|TRBJ1-1|few|TRBV21-1
TGTGCCAGCATCTTCGACTGGGGACAGGGCGAAAGATTCGCTGAAGCTTTCTTT
CASIFDWGQGERFAEAFF
>-|TRBJ1-3|-|TRBV29-1
TGCAGCGTTGGCGGGGGTAACTCTGGAAACACCATATATTTT
CSVGGGNSGNTIYF
>TRBD2|TRBJ2-3|-|TRBV9
TGTGCCAGCAGCGTTCCCGCGGGAGAATCAGATACGCAGTATTTT
CASSVPAGESDTQYF
>TRBD2|TRBJ2-1|few|TRBV25-1
TGTGCCAGCAGTGGAGCGGGGCACAATGAGCAGTTCTTC
CASSGAGHNEQFF
>TRBD1|TRBJ2-3|-|TRBV7-9
TGTGCCAGCAGCTCCGTCGGGACAGTAAGCACAGATACGCAGTATTTT
CASSSVGTVSTDTQYF
>-|TRBJ1-1|-|TRBV13
TGTGCCAGCAGCCTCCGGCGGTCGACTGAAGCTTTCTTT
CASSLRRSTEAFF
>-|TRBJ2-7|few|TRBV20-1
TGCAGTGCTGGGCAGGCCTACGAGCAGTACTTC
CSAGQAYEQYF
>-|TRBJ1-3|few|TRBV30
TGTGCCTGGATGAGGTCCTCTGGAAACACCATATATTTT
CAWMRSSGNTIYF
>-|TRBJ2-7|few|TRBV30
TGTGCCTGGAGCTTAAGACAGTCCTACGAGCAGTACTTC
CAWSLRQSYEQYF
>-|TRBJ2-1|few|TRBV7-9
TGTGCCAGCACCTTCAGTAATGAGCAGTTCTTC
CASTFSNEQFF
>-|TRBJ1-5|-|TRBV7-9
TGTGCCAGCAGCTTAGGGAATGAGGTTAGCAATCAGCCCCAGCATTTT
CASSLGNEVSNQPQHF
>-|TRBJ2-6|few|TRBV25-1
TGTGCCAGCAGTTATTGGCAGTCTGGGGCCAACGTCCTGACTTTC
CASSYWQSGANVLTF
>TRBD2|TRBJ2-3|few|TRBV7-2
TGTGCCAGCAGCCCCAGCGGGAGCTTTGCAGATACGCAGTATTTT
CASSPSGSFADTQYF
>-|TRBJ2-1|-|TRBV7-2
TGTGCCAGCAGCTTAGTTGCCGGGAGTTACAATGAGCAGTTCTTC
CASSLVAGSYNEQFF